This TCR beta chain was captured by sequencing in a study of spatial heterogeneity in lung cancer. Study results and caveats: The authors estimated that 5.5% to 9% of tumor T cells were covered for alpha chains and about 12% for beta chains. Intratumoral expanded alpha and beta TCR counts were found to track tumor mutation counts.

TCRdb analysed the 5' RACE reads with MiXCR anew, one entry per CDR3 protein. Here the sample spans roughly 500 distinct CDR3 sequences, approximately 22% being singletons. This clonotype is large. Its target is unknown. As for time point: sample taken at primary tumor resection. The V segment lost 7 bases and the J segment 9 bases; nucleotides outside the gene matches: 4. CDR3 length: 13 amino acids. Germline assignment: CDR1 SNHLY and CDR2 FYNNEI. The V call is TRBV2, the J call TRBJ2-1; 12 positions match TRBD2. The TCR comes from a male donor with early-stage non-small cell lung cancer. Sequences were derived from lung tumor tissue, sampled at surgery. The CDR3 DNA follows: TGTGCCAGCATCCTAGCGGGAGGGGCTGAGCAGTTCTTC. It codes for CASILAGGAEQFF.